Each of the 18 T cell receptor beta chains below was sequenced from the same sample in a study of response to subunit inactivated influenza vaccine. TCRdb re-derived calls from the RT-PCR reads in MiXCR, one entry per CDR3 protein. The sample consists of roughly 500,000 distinct CDR3 sequences, approximately 24% of them appearing once. Sequencing used CD4+ T cells sorted from PBMCs, obtained around 5 days after vaccination. The receptor source for this set is a man aged 50-60 years who received an inactivated influenza vaccine.

This clonotype was detected many times. This sequence joins TRBV5-1 and TRBJ1-2; 8 nucleotides match TRBD1. V lost 0 bases, J lost 2 bases, and 3 bases stayed unmatched. This CDR3 region has 15 residues. Germline V gives CDR1 SGHRS, CDR2 YFSETQ. The CDR3 bases are TGCGCCAGCAGCTTGGGAGGGACAGGCAACTATGGCTACACCTTC. Protein sequence: CASSLGGTGNYGYTF.

This clonotype was detected only a few times. This rearrangement joins TRBV10-3 to TRBJ2-7; unclear D gene. This CDR3 region has 13 residues. Germline loops: CDR1 ENHRY, CDR2 SYGVKD. V lost 0 bases, J lost 3 bases, and 6 bases lay in between. CDR3 sequence: CAISESPSYEQYF. The CDR3 DNA sequence: TGTGCCATCAGTGAGTCTCCCAGCTACGAGCAGTACTTC.

This clonotype showed up just a few times. V and J are TRBV6-5 and TRBJ2-1; tentative D call: TRBD1 (5 bases). The germline V and J ends were trimmed by 2 bases and 0 bases, with 8 bases remaining between them. The CDR3 consists of 15 residues. CDR1 and CDR2 (germline): MNHEY, SVGAGI. The CDR3 loop reads CASSYGAPSYNEQFF. In DNA, the CDR3 is TGTGCCAGCAGTTACGGGGCCCCCTCCTACAATGAGCAGTTCTTC.

This chain joins TRBV20-1 and TRBJ2-7; 10 bases match TRBD2. CDR3 length: 14 residues. Losses at the gene ends were 2 bases for V and 2 bases for J; bases not matched to a gene: 3. Germline CDR1 DFQATT, CDR2 SNEGSKA (reference sequence). CDR3 DNA sequence: TGCAGTGCTAGACTAGCGGGGGCCACCTACGAGCAGTACTTC. Encoded protein: CSARLAGATYEQYF.

The chain employs TRBV28 and TRBJ1-5; 8 bases match TRBD1. There are 14 residues in the CDR3. Germline CDR1 and CDR2: MDHEN and SYDVKM. Losses at the gene ends were 4 bases for V and 5 bases for J; bases not matched to a gene: 4. This CDR3 reads CASSSTGVYQPQHF. The DNA of the CDR3 is TGTGCCAGCAGTTCGACAGGGGTGTATCAGCCCCAGCATTTT.

V gene TRBV2 combines with J gene TRBJ2-5, with D maybe TRBD1 (6 bases). The germline CDR1 and CDR2 sequences are SNHLY and FYNNEI. The CDR3 sequence is 10 residues long. V shed 6 bases and J shed 7 bases, with 6 bases lying between them. CDR3 coding DNA: TGTGCCAGCAGAGGGGGGACCCAGTACTTC. This encodes CASRGGTQYF.

This clonotype was counted between two and nine times. This rearrangement joins TRBV27 to TRBJ2-3; D is undetermined. There are 16 residues in the CDR3. Germline V gives CDR1 MNHEY, CDR2 SMNVEV (reference sequence). V lost 0 bases to trimming and J lost 0 bases, with 10 bases between them. The CDR3 loop is CASSLSRHYSTDTQYF. The CDR3 nucleotides read TGTGCCAGCAGTTTATCAAGACACTATAGCACAGATACGCAGTATTTT.

CDR3 loop: CSARASRLADYEQYF. In DNA form, the CDR3 reads TGCAGTGCTAGAGCATCCCGGCTAGCGGACTACGAGCAGTACTTC. The chain employs TRBV20-1 and TRBJ2-7; TRBD2 matches at 7 bases. The CDR3 runs 15 residues. The V gene end was trimmed by 1 base and the J gene end by 3 bases; junction bases not matched to a gene: 9. Germline-derived CDR1 and CDR2 are DFQATT and SNEGSKA (reference sequence).

This clonotype showed up just a few times. The V call is TRBV12-3 or TRBV12-4, the J call TRBJ1-6, with 7 positions matching TRBD1. The CDR3 sequence is 11 residues long. The J segment lost 15 bases and the V segment lost 5 bases, leaving 4 bases of the junction unmatched. The chain's CDR3 is CASSRTGYLHF. The CDR3 region has the DNA TGTGCCAGCAGTCGGACAGGATACCTCCACTTT.

The table lists this clonotype with a few counts. This chain joins TRBV6-2 or TRBV6-3 and TRBJ2-5; D tentatively fits TRBD1 or TRBD2 (7 bases each). The CDR3 is made up of 17 amino acids. With 2 bases removed from V and 2 bases from J, the gap between germline ends came to 18 bases. Germline V gene sequence: CDR1 MNHEY, CDR2 SVGEGT. The CDR3 DNA reads TGTGCCAGCAGTTACCCCGGGGAGGGGGCGGTACAAGAGACCCAGTACTTC. It translates to CASSYPGEGAVQETQYF.

The CDR3 sequence is CASSQGIRTDTQYF. CDR3 nucleotides: TGCGCCAGCAGCCAAGGAATACGCACAGATACGCAGTATTTT. The V and J genes are TRBV4-3 and TRBJ2-3; D uncertain. The CDR3 runs to 14 residues. V gave up 1 base and J gave up 1 base, with 6 bases separating them. CDR1 is LGHNA and CDR2 is YSLEER in the germline V gene.

The rearrangement links TRBV20-1 to TRBJ2-1, with 12 bases matching TRBD2. The V segment lost 1 base and the J segment 10 bases; nucleotides outside the gene matches: 5. The CDR3 is made up of 14 amino acids. Germline V gene data show CDR1 as DFQATT and CDR2 as SNEGSKA (reference sequence). The CDR3 region has the DNA TGCAGTGCTAGAGCTAGCGGGAGGGCACTGGAGCAGTTCTTC. Translation: CSARASGRALEQFF.

V and J are TRBV29-1 and TRBJ1-3; D is undetermined. From germline, CDR1 is SQVTM and CDR2 ANQGSEA. The CDR3 covers 14 residues. V dropped 7 bases and J dropped 0 bases, with 13 bases sitting between them. Here the CDR3 reads CSAIQSPSGNTIYF. CDR3 in DNA: TGCAGCGCAATACAGTCCCCCTCTGGAAACACCATATATTTT.

This clonotype has just a few counts. V gene TRBV28 combines with J gene TRBJ2-6, with D hard to call. The ends were cut back, 5 bases at V and 0 bases at J, with 5 bases in the middle. This CDR3 region has 14 residues. Germline V gene lookup returns CDR1 MDHEN and CDR2 SYDVKM. The CDR3 spells CASSVHSGANVLTF. The CDR3 region has the DNA TGTGCCAGCAGTGTACACTCTGGGGCCAACGTCCTGACTTTC.

The sample holds a few counts of this clonotype. The genes are TRBV20-1 and TRBJ1-1, with a possible D match to TRBD1 (5 bases). The CDR3 is 16 amino acids. Trimming pared 0 bases from V and 5 bases from J, leaving 19 bases between. Germline V CDR1 and CDR2: DFQATT, SNEGSKA (reference sequence). The CDR3 sequence: CSARDFRGVLATEAFF. CDR3 nucleotides: TGCAGTGCTAGAGATTTTCGGGGGGTCTTGGCGACTGAAGCTTTCTTT.

This clonotype came up a few times. The V and J genes are TRBV3-1 and TRBJ2-5; 9 bases match TRBD1. The length of the CDR3 is 17 residues. V shed 1 base and J 2 bases; nucleotides not matched to a gene: 8. Germline-derived CDR1 and CDR2 are LGHDT and YNNKEL (reference sequence). Here the CDR3 DNA reads TGTGCCAGCAGCCAAGGGATCGTTGGGACAGGGCAAGAGACCCAGTACTTC. The encoded protein is CASSQGIVGTGQETQYF.

This clonotype was seen a handful of times. The V call is TRBV12-3 or TRBV12-4, the J call TRBJ2-3; the D gene could be TRBD1 or TRBD2 (6 bases each). Trimming took 3 bases from V and 1 from J, leaving 11 bases between them. The length of the CDR3 is 15 residues. The CDR3 nucleotides read TGTGCCAGCAGTTTCGAGGGGGGCGGCACAGATACGCAGTATTTT. Amino acid sequence: CASSFEGGGTDTQYF.

The chain has TRBV6-2 or TRBV6-3 and TRBJ2-7, with D uncertain. The CDR3 spans 12 residues. CDR1 is MNHEY, CDR2 SVGEGT, per germline. V lost 6 bases to trimming and J lost 9 bases, with 15 bases between them. CDR3 amino acids: CASSRGVSAQYF. In DNA form, the CDR3 reads TGTGCCAGCAGCCGTGGGGTCAGTGCGCAGTACTTC.